These T cell receptor beta chains were read from a single sample in a study of beta chain features in type 1 diabetes. Some clones are missing from TCRdb's copy, which holds only in-frame ones; the method was immunoSEQ multiplex PCR. The table has some 290,000 clones, approximately 14% seen once. Sequencing input: naive CD4+ T cells from blood. The receptors were sampled from a man between 25 and 39 years old with type 1 diabetes. CDR3s include the opening cysteine and the closing phenylalanine or tryptophan. Fields, in order: J gene, clone size, V gene, D gene, CDR3 protein, CDR3 DNA. A D gene is named only where the DNA matches it firmly. Some rows mark clone size as missing; the rest say once, few, many or name a class of expanded clone.

j_call: TRBJ2-7; clone_size: few; v_call: TRBV6-7; d_call: NA; cdr3_aa: CASSCPLPRTVYEQYF; cdr3_nt: TGTGCCAGCAGTTGTCCCTTACCCCGGACAGTCTACGAGCAGTACTTC
j_call: TRBJ2-6; clone_size: NA; v_call: TRBV4-3; d_call: TRBD2; cdr3_aa: CASSQGAGGNSGANVLTF; cdr3_nt: TGCGCCAGCAGCCAAGGGGCGGGGGGAAACTCTGGGGCCAACGTCCTGACTTTC
j_call: TRBJ2-7; clone_size: NA; v_call: TRBV4-2; d_call: NA; cdr3_aa: CASSQDSGLFGGPYEQYF; cdr3_nt: TGTGCCAGCAGCCAAGATTCGGGTCTGTTCGGGGGACCCTACGAGCAGTACTTC
j_call: TRBJ2-6; clone_size: NA; v_call: TRBV5-1; d_call: NA; cdr3_aa: CASSLEGSGFGSGANVLTF; cdr3_nt: TGCGCCAGCAGCTTGGAAGGGTCAGGGTTTGGCTCTGGGGCCAACGTCCTGACTTTC
j_call: TRBJ2-7; clone_size: few; v_call: TRBV5-4; d_call: NA; cdr3_aa: CASSSAKVGNYEQYF; cdr3_nt: TGTGCCAGCAGCTCCGCCAAAGTGGGCAACTACGAGCAGTACTTC
j_call: TRBJ2-7; clone_size: once; v_call: TRBV7-9; d_call: TRBD2; cdr3_aa: CASSLIGGRAGGYYEQYF; cdr3_nt: TGTGCCAGCAGCTTAATCGGCGGGAGGGCAGGTGGATACTACGAGCAGTACTTC
j_call: TRBJ2-3; clone_size: few; v_call: TRBV5-1; d_call: NA; cdr3_aa: CASSFTLAEVSTDTQYF; cdr3_nt: TGCGCCAGCAGCTTTACCCTTGCGGAGGTTAGCACAGATACGCAGTATTTT
j_call: TRBJ2-5; clone_size: few; v_call: TRBV5-6; d_call: NA; cdr3_aa: CASSPGGLRLQLLRGTQYF; cdr3_nt: TGTGCCAGCAGCCCTGGGGGCTTACGCCTCCAACTTCTCCGAGGGACCCAGTACTTC
j_call: TRBJ2-1; clone_size: few; v_call: TRBV27; d_call: TRBD2; cdr3_aa: CASSLAGGVYNEQFF; cdr3_nt: TGTGCCAGCAGTTTAGCGGGAGGGGTCTACAATGAGCAGTTCTTC
j_call: TRBJ2-2; clone_size: NA; v_call: TRBV5-1; d_call: TRBD1; cdr3_aa: CASRGQANTGELFF; cdr3_nt: TGCGCCAGCAGGGGACAGGCGAACACCGGGGAGCTGTTTTTT
j_call: TRBJ2-2; clone_size: NA; v_call: TRBV19; d_call: TRBD1; cdr3_aa: CASSTHRTGMNTGELFF; cdr3_nt: TGTGCCAGTAGCACCCATCGGACAGGGATGAACACCGGGGAGCTGTTTTTT
j_call: TRBJ2-5; clone_size: few; v_call: TRBV11-2; d_call: NA; cdr3_aa: CASSLSGAPGTQYF; cdr3_nt: TGTGCCAGCAGCTTAAGTGGGGCCCCCGGAACCCAGTACTTC
j_call: TRBJ2-7; clone_size: NA; v_call: TRBV19; d_call: TRBD1; cdr3_aa: CASSPGTVVSYEQYF; cdr3_nt: TGTGCCAGTAGTCCCGGGACAGTGGTAAGCTACGAGCAGTACTTC
j_call: TRBJ1-2; clone_size: few; v_call: TRBV28; d_call: NA; cdr3_aa: CASSSRYGYTF; cdr3_nt: TGTGCCAGCAGTTCCCGCTATGGCTACACCTTC
j_call: TRBJ2-7; clone_size: few; v_call: TRBV11-3; d_call: TRBD2; cdr3_aa: CASSPGLAGGGSEQYF; cdr3_nt: TGTGCCAGCAGCCCAGGACTAGCGGGAGGTGGAAGCGAGCAGTACTTC
j_call: TRBJ2-6; clone_size: few; v_call: TRBV2; d_call: NA; cdr3_aa: CASSDRSGANVLTF; cdr3_nt: TGTGCCAGCAGTGACAGATCTGGGGCCAACGTCCTGACTTTC
j_call: TRBJ2-2; clone_size: few; v_call: TRBV5-4; d_call: NA; cdr3_aa: CAGQGLTGELFF; cdr3_nt: TGTGCCGGGCAGGGGCTCACCGGGGAGCTGTTTTTT
j_call: TRBJ2-1; clone_size: few; v_call: TRBV28; d_call: TRBD2; cdr3_aa: CASSRTDLAGEAEQFF; cdr3_nt: TGTGCCAGCAGTCGAACAGATTTAGCGGGAGAGGCTGAGCAGTTCTTC
j_call: TRBJ1-1; clone_size: NA; v_call: TRBV5-1; d_call: TRBD1; cdr3_aa: CASSLGTGGFTFGAFF; cdr3_nt: TGCGCCAGCAGCTTGGGAACAGGGGGTTTTACGTTTGGAGCTTTCTTT
j_call: TRBJ1-1; clone_size: few; v_call: TRBV10-3; d_call: NA; cdr3_aa: CAIRSTDSTEAFF; cdr3_nt: TGTGCCATCAGAAGCACGGACAGCACTGAAGCTTTCTTT